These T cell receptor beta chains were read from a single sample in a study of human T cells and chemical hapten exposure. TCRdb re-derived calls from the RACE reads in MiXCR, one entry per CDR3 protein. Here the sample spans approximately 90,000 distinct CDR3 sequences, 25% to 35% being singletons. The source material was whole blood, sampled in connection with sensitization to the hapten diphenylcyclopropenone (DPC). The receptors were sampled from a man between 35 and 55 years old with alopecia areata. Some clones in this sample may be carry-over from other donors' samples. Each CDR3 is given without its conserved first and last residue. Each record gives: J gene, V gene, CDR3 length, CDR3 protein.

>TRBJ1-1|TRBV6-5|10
ASSYRDTEAF
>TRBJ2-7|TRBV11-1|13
ASSFQRTKSYEQY
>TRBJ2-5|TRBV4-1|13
ASSQGTANQETQY
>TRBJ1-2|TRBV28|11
ASSLSQSYGYT
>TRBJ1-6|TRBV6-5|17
ASSRESDRPSSYNSPLH
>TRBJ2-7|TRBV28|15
ASSYLGEAGEEYEQY
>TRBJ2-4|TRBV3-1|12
ASGQGAAKNIQY
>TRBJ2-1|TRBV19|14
ASSITGLAGPMEQF
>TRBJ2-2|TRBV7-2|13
ASSLKLAGVRELF
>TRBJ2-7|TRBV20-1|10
SARDQQPEQY
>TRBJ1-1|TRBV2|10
ASSVTAAEAF
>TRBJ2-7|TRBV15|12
ATSRDRGYYEQY
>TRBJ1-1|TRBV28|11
ASSTQGRTEAF
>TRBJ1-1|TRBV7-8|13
ASSFRQGGTGEAF
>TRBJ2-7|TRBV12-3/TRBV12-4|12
ASSLEGPPYEQY
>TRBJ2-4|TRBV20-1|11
SASLDGRAIQY
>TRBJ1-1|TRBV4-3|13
ASSQLNGEFTEAF
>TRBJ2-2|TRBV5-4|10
ASSQNTGELF
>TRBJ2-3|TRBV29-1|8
SVGPRTQY
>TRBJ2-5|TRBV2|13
ASSVGTAYQETQY
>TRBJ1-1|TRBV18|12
ASSPDRMNTEAF
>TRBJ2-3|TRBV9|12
ASSPGLAGDTQY
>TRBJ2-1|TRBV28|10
ASSLKALEQF
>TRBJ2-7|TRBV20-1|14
SARDGRDRVFYEQY
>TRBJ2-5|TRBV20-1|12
SARDGSGIETQY
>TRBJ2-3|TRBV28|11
ATRRAEVDTQY
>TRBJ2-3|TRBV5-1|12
ASHVGGSTDTQY
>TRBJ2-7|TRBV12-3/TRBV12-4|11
ASSRDSVDEQY
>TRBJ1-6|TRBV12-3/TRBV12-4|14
ASSLRGSSYNSPLH
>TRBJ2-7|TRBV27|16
ASSLSSSGSKCSYEQY
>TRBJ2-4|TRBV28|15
ASSPKRQGGSKNIQY
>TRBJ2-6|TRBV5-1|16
ASSPGSQAPSGANVLT
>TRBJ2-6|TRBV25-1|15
ASSGPVAGTGANVLT
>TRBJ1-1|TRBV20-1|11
SVPAPLNTEAF
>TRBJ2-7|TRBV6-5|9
ASSYGTGKY
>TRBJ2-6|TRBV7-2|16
ASSLPLWEGSGANVLT
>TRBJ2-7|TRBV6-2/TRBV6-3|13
ASSVGRVDPYEQY
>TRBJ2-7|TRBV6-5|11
ASSRGAVYEQY
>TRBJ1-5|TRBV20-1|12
SARENRGAQPQH
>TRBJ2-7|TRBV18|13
ASSESGGSSAEQY
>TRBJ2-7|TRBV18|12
ASSPQTGPYEQY
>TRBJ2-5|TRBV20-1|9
SARRSETQY
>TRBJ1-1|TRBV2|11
ASRRDLNTEAF
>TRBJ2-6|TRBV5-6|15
ASSHRNGGTGANVLT
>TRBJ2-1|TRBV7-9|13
ASSRTASSYNEQF
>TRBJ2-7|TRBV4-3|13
ASSQDITGSYEQY
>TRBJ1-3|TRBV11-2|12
ASKGQGAGNTIY
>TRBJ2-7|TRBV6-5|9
AGSAAHEQY
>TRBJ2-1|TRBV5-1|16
ASSPLGSGASSYNEQF
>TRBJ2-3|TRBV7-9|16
ASSSPRSVGIEADTQY
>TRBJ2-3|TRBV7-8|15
ASSLAPLRASTDTQY
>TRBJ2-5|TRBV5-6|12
ASSLVDREETQY
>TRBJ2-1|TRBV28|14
ASEAPSGSSYNEQF
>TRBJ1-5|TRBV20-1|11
SASETLSQPQH